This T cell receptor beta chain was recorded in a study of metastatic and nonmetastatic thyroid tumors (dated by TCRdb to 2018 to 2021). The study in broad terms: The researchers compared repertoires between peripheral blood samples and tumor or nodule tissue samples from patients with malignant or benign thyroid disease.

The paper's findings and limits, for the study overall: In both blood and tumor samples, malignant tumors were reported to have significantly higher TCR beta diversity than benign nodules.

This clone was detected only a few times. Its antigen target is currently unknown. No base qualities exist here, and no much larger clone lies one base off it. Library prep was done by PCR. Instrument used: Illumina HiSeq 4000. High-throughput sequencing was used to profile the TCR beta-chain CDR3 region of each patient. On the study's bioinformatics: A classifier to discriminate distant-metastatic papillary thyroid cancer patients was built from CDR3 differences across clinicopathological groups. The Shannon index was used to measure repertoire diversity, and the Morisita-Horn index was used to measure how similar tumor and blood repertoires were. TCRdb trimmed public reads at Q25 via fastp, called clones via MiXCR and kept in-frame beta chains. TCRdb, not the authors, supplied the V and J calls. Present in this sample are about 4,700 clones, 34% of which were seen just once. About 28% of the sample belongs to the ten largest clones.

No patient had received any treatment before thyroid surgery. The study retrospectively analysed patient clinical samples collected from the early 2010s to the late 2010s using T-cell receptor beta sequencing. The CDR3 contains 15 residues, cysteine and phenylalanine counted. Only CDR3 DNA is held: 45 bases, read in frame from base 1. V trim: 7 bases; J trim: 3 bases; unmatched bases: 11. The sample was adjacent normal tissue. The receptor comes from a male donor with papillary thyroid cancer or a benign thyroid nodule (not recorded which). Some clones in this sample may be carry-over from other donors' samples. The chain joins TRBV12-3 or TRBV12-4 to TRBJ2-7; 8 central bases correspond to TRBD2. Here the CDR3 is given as CASIPRLARFYEQYF. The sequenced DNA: TGTGCCAGCATTCCAAGACTAGCGAGGTTCTACGAGCAGTACTTC.